Reported below is one T cell receptor beta chain. The table lists this clonotype with many counts. No antigen is known for it. No much larger clone is present one base from it, and per-base qualities are unavailable. Bone marrow was sampled from every patient at the time of active disease. Ficoll-Hypaque density gradient centrifugation was used to isolate the bone marrow mononuclear cells. Myeloma plasma cells were removed and CD138-negative cells were obtained by negative selection following labeling with CD138 magnetic microbeads on a MACS separator. Flow cytometry on an Attune NxT with CD138 antibodies was used to check the purity of the isolated cells. Total RNA was extracted with TRIzol reagent and quantified with a NanoDrop spectrophotometer. For each patient, the CD138-negative bone marrow sample underwent paired RNA-seq and IR-seq. The sample comes from a study of read filtering for tumor transcriptome and immune sequencing (dated by TCRdb to about 2020). Turning to the overall study: The cohort consisted of about 18 male and more than 11 female patients, with a mean age of about 70 years and an age range of roughly 40 to 85. Under revised international staging, about 8 patients fell into R-ISS I, some 15 into R-ISS II and six or seven into R-ISS III. Whole-transcriptome libraries were prepared with the TruSeq RNA Access Library Prep Kit after DNase treatment. Per sample, about 3.5 to 10.27 million TCR-region mapped reads were obtained with IR-seq, compared with only about 85 to 1273 with RNA-seq. Using the same bone marrow samples, the study compared TCR repertoires obtained by targeted immune repertoire sequencing with those obtained by bulk whole-transcriptome sequencing. One of the main goals was to work out a read-filtering strategy for immune repertoire data, in particular whether clonotypes backed by only a single read should be removed.

TCR libraries were constructed from 350 to 400 ng RNA using the Immunoverse kit, and molecular barcoded adaptors covering alpha/delta and beta/gamma chains were employed. The same RNA used for transcriptome sequencing was used for TCR library preparation. Sequencing of TCR libraries was carried out on an Illumina HiSeq 4000 with 2 x 150 cycles. The study's processing was this. Using MiXCR, which included quality filtering and error correction, TCR reads were aligned to human V, D, J and C references and then assembled into CDR3 clonotypes. Clonotype counts and gene usage diversity were analyzed with the tcR package in R. For inspection of raw mapping reads, RNA-seq reads were mapped by STAR aligner version 2.5.3a onto GRCh37 of the human genome. To test the effect of sequencing depth on detected clonotypes, IR-seq fastq files were randomly downsampled using Seqtk 1.3. The public reads were run again by TCRdb, first through fastp at Q25 and then through MiXCR, and only productive beta chains were kept. Each CDR3 protein appears once, grouped with its most common genes and DNA. It is TCRdb's table, rather than the study itself, that gives the V and J calls and clone size. This sample comprises about 86,000 distinct CDR3 sequences, more than 9% of them detected only once. About 15% of the sample belongs to the ten largest clones.

V is pruned by 2 bases and J by 0 bases, leaving 2 bases of the junction without a gene match. The CDR3 starts with the cysteine, ends with the phenylalanine, and has 15 residues. Only the CDR3 DNA stays, 45 bases, in frame from base 1. CDR1 and CDR2, per the germline V gene, are SQVTM and ANQGSEA. What the work shows at the level of the full study, not this receptor alone: Single-read clonotypes made up about four fifths of clonotypes but roughly 3.2% of total reads in IR-seq, and less than 75% of clonotypes and approximately 42% of reads in RNA-seq. When single-read clonotypes were removed, the proportions of shared clonotypes in IR-seq and RNA-seq correlated more strongly. The sorted CD138-negative fraction was composed of a mixed bone marrow immune population rather than of purified T cells. Compared with RNA-seq, IR-seq captured clonotypes at much greater depth and more reliably, and a smaller IR-seq throughput was enough to identify most of the shared clonotypes.

The chain is assembled from TRBV29-1 and TRBJ2-3, and 10 bases in between align with TRBD2. The source of this sequence is a donor aged 40 or older with multiple myeloma. The sample consisted of a population of CD138-negative cells sorted from bone marrow. In light of the paper, this sample's cell subset or site label describes: bone marrow mononuclear cells depleted of CD138+ plasma/myeloma cells by negative magnetic selection. The encoded CDR3 is CSVESSGRSTDTQYF. The DNA sequence is given as TGCAGCGTTGAATCTAGCGGGAGAAGCACAGATACGCAGTATTTT.